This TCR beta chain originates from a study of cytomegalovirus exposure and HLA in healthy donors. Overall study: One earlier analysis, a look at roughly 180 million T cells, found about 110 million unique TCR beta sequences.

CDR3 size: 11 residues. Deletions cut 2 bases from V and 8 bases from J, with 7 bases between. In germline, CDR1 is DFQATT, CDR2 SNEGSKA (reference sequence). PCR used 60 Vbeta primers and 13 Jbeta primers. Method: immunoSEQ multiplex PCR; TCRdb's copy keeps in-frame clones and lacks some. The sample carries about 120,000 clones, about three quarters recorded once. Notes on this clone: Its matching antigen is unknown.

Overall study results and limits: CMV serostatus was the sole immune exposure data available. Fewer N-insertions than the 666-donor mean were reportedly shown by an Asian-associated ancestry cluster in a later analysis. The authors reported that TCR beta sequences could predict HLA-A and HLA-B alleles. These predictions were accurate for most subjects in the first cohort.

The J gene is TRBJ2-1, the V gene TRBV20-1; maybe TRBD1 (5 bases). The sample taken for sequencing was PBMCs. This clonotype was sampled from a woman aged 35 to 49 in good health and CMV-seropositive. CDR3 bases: TGCAGTGCTAGACAGGGCTATGAGCAGTTCTTC. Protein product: CSARQGYEQFF.